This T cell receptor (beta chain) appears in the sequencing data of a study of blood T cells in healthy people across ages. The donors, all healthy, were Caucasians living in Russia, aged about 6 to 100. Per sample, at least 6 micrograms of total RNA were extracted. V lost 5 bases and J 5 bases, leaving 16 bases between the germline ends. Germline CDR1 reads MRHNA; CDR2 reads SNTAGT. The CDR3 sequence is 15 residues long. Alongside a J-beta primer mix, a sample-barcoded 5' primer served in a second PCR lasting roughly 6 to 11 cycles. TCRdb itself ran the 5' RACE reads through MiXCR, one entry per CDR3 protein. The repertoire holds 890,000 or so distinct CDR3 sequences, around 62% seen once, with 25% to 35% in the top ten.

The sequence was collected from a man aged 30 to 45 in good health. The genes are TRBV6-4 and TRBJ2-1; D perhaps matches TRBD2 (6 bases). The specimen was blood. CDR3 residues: CASSTQSGYNNEQFF. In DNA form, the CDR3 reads TGTGCCAGCAGTACCCAGAGCGGGTATAACAATGAGCAGTTCTTC.